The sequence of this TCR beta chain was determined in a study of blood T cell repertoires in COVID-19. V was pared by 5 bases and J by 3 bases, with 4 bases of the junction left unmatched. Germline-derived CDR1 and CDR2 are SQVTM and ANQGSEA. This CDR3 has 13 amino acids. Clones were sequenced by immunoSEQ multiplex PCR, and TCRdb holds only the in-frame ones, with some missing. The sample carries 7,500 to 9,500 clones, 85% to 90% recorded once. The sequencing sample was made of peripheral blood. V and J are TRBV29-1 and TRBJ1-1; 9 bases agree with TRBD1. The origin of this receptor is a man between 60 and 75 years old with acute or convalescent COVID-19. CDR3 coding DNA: TGCAGCGTTAAGACAGGGGGATACACTGAAGCTTTCTTT. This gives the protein CSVKTGGYTEAFF. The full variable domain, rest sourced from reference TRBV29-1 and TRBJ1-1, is SAVISQKPSRDICQRGTSLTIQCQVDSQVTMMFWYRQQPGQSLTLIATANQGSEATYESGFVIDKFPISRPNLTFSTLTVSNMSPEDSSIYLCSVKTGGYTEAFFGQGTRLTVV.